Following are 28 T cell receptor beta chains from one sample sequenced in a study of cytomegalovirus exposure and HLA in healthy donors. Primers for the PCR totalled 60 Vbeta and 13 Jbeta. TCRdb keeps only in-frame clones here, not all; method: immunoSEQ multiplex PCR. The data show roughly 100,000 clones, about 80% seen once. Sequencing used PBMCs. These receptors came from a male donor in good health and CMV-seropositive.

The chain employs TRBV29-1 and TRBJ2-5, with 7 bases aligning to TRBD1. The junction had 3 bases not matched to a gene; V was cut back by 0 bases and J by 5 bases. The germline V gene encodes CDR1 SQVTM and CDR2 ANQGSEA. The CDR3 spans 13 residues. The DNA for the CDR3 is TGCAGCGTTGAAGATACAGGGGTCGAGACCCAGTACTTC. It encodes CSVEDTGVETQYF.

The rearrangement uses TRBV5-6 and TRBJ1-5; D is unresolved. The germline V gene encodes CDR1 SGHDT and CDR2 YYEEEE. The CDR3 loop spans 15 amino acids. Trimming pared 1 base from V and 5 bases from J, leaving 13 bases between. The CDR3 loop reads CASSLMLRADQPQHF. CDR3 bases: TGTGCCAGCAGCTTGATGTTGAGGGCGGATCAGCCCCAGCATTTT.

The chain combines TRBV6-5 with TRBJ2-7; TRBD1 is a possible D gene (6 bases). Germline V gene lookup returns CDR1 MNHEY and CDR2 SVGAGI. The CDR3 totals 13 residues. V was clipped by 4 bases and J by 4 bases, with 11 bases between them. CDR3 bases: TGTGCCAGCAGTTCCGGACAGCCTTACGAGCAGTACTTC. It yields the protein CASSSGQPYEQYF.

The CDR3 loop is CASHPRQENTDTQYF. CDR3 nucleotides: TGTGCCAGCCACCCCCGACAGGAGAACACAGATACGCAGTATTTT. This chain uses TRBV18 with TRBJ2-3; tentative D call: TRBD1 (6 bases). The V gene's germline CDR1 is KGHSH and CDR2 LQKENI. The CDR3 has 15 amino acids. With 8 bases removed from V and 2 bases from J, the gap between germline ends came to 17 bases.

The gene calls are TRBV5-4 and TRBJ2-7; D is perhaps TRBD2 (5 bases). There are 18 residues in the CDR3. V gave up 4 bases and J gave up 6 bases, with 29 bases separating them. The germline V gene has CDR1 SGHNT and CDR2 YYREEE (reference sequence). CDR3 in DNA: TGTGCCAGCAGCCACCCAATTCCCGTCCCGGAGGCATTTCGCGAGCAGTACTTC. This translates into CASSHPIPVPEAFREQYF.

A few counts support this clone. The gene calls are TRBV29-1 and TRBJ1-4, with 7 bases fitting TRBD1. Germline CDR1 and CDR2: SQVTM and ANQGSEA. The CDR3 is 13 amino acids. The V gene end was trimmed by 5 bases and the J gene end by 7 bases; junction bases not matched to a gene: 7. CDR3: CSVLRGAGEKLFF. Here the CDR3 DNA reads TGCAGCGTTCTCAGGGGGGCTGGTGAAAAACTGTTTTTT.

This clone was found once. The rearrangement uses TRBV5-1 and TRBJ2-7; 8 bases line up with TRBD1. The CDR3 length is 14 residues. The junction had 6 bases not matched to a gene; V was cut back by 4 bases and J by 3 bases. Looked up from germline, CDR1 is SGHRS and CDR2 is YFSETQ. CDR3 coding DNA: TGCGCCAGCAGCACCGGGACAGGTAACTACGAGCAGTACTTC. This sequence encodes CASSTGTGNYEQYF.

The V call is TRBV11-3, the J call TRBJ1-4; possibly TRBD1 for D (6 bases). Germline V gene lookup returns CDR1 SGHNT and CDR2 YENEEA. The CDR3 consists of 14 residues. V gave up 3 bases and J gave up 3 bases, with 8 bases separating them. The CDR3 coding sequence is TGTGCCAGCAGCTTTGGACAGCCTAATGAAAAACTGTTTTTT. Translation: CASSFGQPNEKLFF.

This chain joins TRBV4-2 and TRBJ2-7, with D possibly being TRBD1 (6 bases). Trimming took off 3 bases at V and 3 bases at J, with 15 bases between the two ends. Germline CDR1 and CDR2: LGHNA and YNFKEQ. The CDR3 is made up of 15 amino acids. The DNA of the CDR3 is TGTGCCAGCAGCCACGGGACAACCCTTAGCTACGAGCAGTACTTC. This codes for CASSHGTTLSYEQYF.

The V gene is TRBV4-3, the J gene TRBJ1-4, with D perhaps matching TRBD1 (6 bases). Germline V lookup: CDR1 LGHNA, CDR2 YSLEER. The CDR3 sequence is 13 residues long. Trimming stripped 0 bases from V and 8 bases from J, with 7 bases between. The CDR3 protein is CASSQEQGEKLFF. The CDR3 DNA is TGCGCCAGCAGCCAAGAGCAGGGGGAAAAACTGTTTTTT.

This clone occurred a few times. The chain links TRBV19 to TRBJ1-1; 9 positions match TRBD1. Unmatched junction bases numbered 7, after V lost 10 bases and J lost 4 bases. CDR1 is LNHDA and CDR2 is SQIVND in the germline V gene (reference sequence). CDR3 length: 13 residues. The CDR3 loop reads CATKQGAVTEAFF. The CDR3 nucleotides read TGTGCCACTAAACAGGGGGCAGTCACTGAAGCTTTCTTT. Variable domain in full (rest from reference TRBV19 and TRBJ1-1): DGGITQSPKYLFRKEGQNVTLSCEQNLNHDAMYWYRQDPGQGLRLIYYSQIVNDFQKGDIAEGYSVSREKKESFPLTVTSAQKNPTAFYLCATKQGAVTEAFFGQGTRLTVV.

The CDR3 nucleotides read TGCGCCAGCAGATTTACCAGCGGGGGGGCCTACAATGAGCAGTTCTTC. Its translation is CASRFTSGGAYNEQFF. The J gene is TRBJ2-1, the V gene TRBV5-1, with 10 bases aligning to TRBD2. The CDR3 is made up of 16 amino acids. CDR1 and CDR2 from the germline V gene are SGHRS and YFSETQ. The junction had 7 bases not matched to a gene; V was cut back by 5 bases and J by 2 bases. The full variable domain, with the rest looked up from reference TRBV5-1 and TRBJ2-1, is KAGVTQTPRYLIKTRGQQVTLSCSPISGHRSVSWYQQTPGQGLQFLFEYFSETQRNKGNFPGRFSGRQFSNSRSEMNVSTLELGDSALYLCASRFTSGGAYNEQFFGPGTRLTVL.

The chain combines TRBV15 with TRBJ2-5; 7 bases are shared with TRBD2. The V gene end was trimmed by 1 base and the J gene end by 3 bases; junction bases not matched to a gene: 8. CDR1 and CDR2 from the germline V gene are LNHNV and YYDKDF (reference sequence). There are 16 residues in the CDR3. CDR3 coding DNA: TGTGCCACCAGCAGAGGAGACGGGGGGTCTAAAGAGACCCAGTACTTC. Translated, it gives CATSRGDGGSKETQYF. Full variable domain (remainder filled in from reference TRBV15 and TRBJ2-5): DAMVIQNPRYQVTQFGKPVTLSCSQTLNHNVMYWYQQKSSQAPKLLFHYYDKDFNNEADTPDNFQSRRPNTSFCFLDIRSPGLGDTAMYLCATSRGDGGSKETQYFGPGTRLLVL.

This clone was detected only a few times. The genes are TRBV10-2 and TRBJ2-1, with D unresolved. The V end was cut by 6 bases, the J end by 3 bases, with 6 bases between. This CDR3 is built from 12 residues. The V gene's germline CDR1 is WSHSY and CDR2 SAAADI. DNA of the CDR3: TGCGCCAGCAGCGGGTACTACAATGAGCAGTTCTTC. It translates to CASSGYYNEQFF.

This clone was detected only a few times. The chain is built from TRBV18 and TRBJ1-1; 8 nucleotides line up with TRBD1. The germline CDR1 and CDR2 sequences are KGHSH and LQKENI. The CDR3 extends over 13 amino acids. Unmatched junction bases numbered 2, after V lost 0 bases and J lost 8 bases. CDR3 bases: TGTGCCAGCTCACCACCGACAGGGGTGGAAGCTTTCTTT. It yields the protein CASSPPTGVEAFF.

J is TRBJ1-2 and V is TRBV6-6, with unresolved D. Trimming removed 0 bases from V and 2 bases from J, with 4 bases in between. The CDR3 is made up of 13 amino acids. Germline V gene lookup returns CDR1 MNHNY and CDR2 SVGAGI (reference sequence). CDR3 bases: TGTGCCAGCAGTTACTCTGAGAACTATGGCTACACCTTC. This translates into CASSYSENYGYTF.

CDR3 DNA: TGCAGCGTTACGACAGGGCCCAGCAATCAGCCCCAGCATTTT. It translates to CSVTTGPSNQPQHF. The genes are TRBV29-1 and TRBJ1-5, with 7 bases matching TRBD1. The CDR3 extends over 14 amino acids. The ends lost 5 bases at V and 1 base at J; junction bases unmatched: 5. Germline CDR1 and CDR2: SQVTM and ANQGSEA.

This chain joins TRBV30 and TRBJ2-1; 16 bases agree with TRBD2. V dropped 5 bases and J dropped 13; count of bases not matched to a gene: 5. This CDR3 has 13 amino acids. The germline V gene has CDR1 GTSNPN and CDR2 SVGIG (reference sequence). The CDR3 DNA reads TGTGCCTGGGGGACTAGCGGGGGGGCACCCCAGTTCTTC. This encodes CAWGTSGGAPQFF. Drawing the rest from reference TRBV30 and TRBJ2-1, the complete variable domain is SQTIHQWPATLVQPVGSPLSLECTVEGTSNPNLYWYRQAAGRGLQLLFYSVGIGQISSEVPQNLSASRPQDRQFILSSKKLLLSDSGFYLCAWGTSGGAPQFFGPGTRLTVL.

The rearrangement joins TRBV7-3 to TRBJ1-2, with a possible D match to TRBD1 (5 bases). With 5 bases removed from V and 5 bases from J, the gap between germline ends came to 15 bases. Germline CDR1 SGHTA, CDR2 FQGTGA. This CDR3 is 14 amino acids long. Here the CDR3 DNA reads TGTGCCAGCAGCCCATCCGTCGGGGGATATGGCTACACCTTC. Translated: CASSPSVGGYGYTF.

The V call is TRBV6-1, the J call TRBJ2-5; a possible D gene is TRBD1 (6 bases). The ends were cut back, 0 bases at V and 3 bases at J, with 11 bases in the middle. There are 15 residues in the CDR3. CDR1 and CDR2 from the germline V gene are MNHNS and SASEGT. CDR3 in DNA: TGTGCCAGCAGTGAAGCCCCCGGGACAAAAGAGACCCAGTACTTC. Protein sequence: CASSEAPGTKETQYF.

The genes are TRBV7-3 and TRBJ1-1; possibly TRBD1 for D (5 bases). Germline V CDR1 and CDR2: SGHTA, FQGTGA. This CDR3 contains 13 residues. With 4 bases removed from V and 1 base from J, the gap between germline ends came to 7 bases. CDR3: CASSSDRNTEAFF. Here the CDR3 DNA reads TGTGCCAGCAGCTCCGACAGGAACACTGAAGCTTTCTTT.

This clone was counted once. V gene TRBV28 combines with J gene TRBJ2-1; D may be TRBD2 (5 bases). Trimming took 4 bases from V and 15 from J, leaving 16 bases between them. Looked up from germline, CDR1 is MDHEN and CDR2 is SYDVKM. The CDR3 contains 12 residues. CDR3 protein: CASSSLRVILFF. In DNA form, the CDR3 reads TGTGCCAGCAGTTCCCTGAGGGTGATACTGTTCTTC. The full variable domain, its missing parts supplied by reference TRBV28 and TRBJ2-1, is DVKVTQSSRYLVKRTGEKVFLECVQDMDHENMFWYRQDPGLGLRLIYFSYDVKMKEKGDIPEGYSVSREKKERFSLILESASTNQTSMYLCASSSLRVILFFGPGTRLTVL.

J is TRBJ1-1 and V is TRBV12-5; D not resolved. CDR3 length: 12 amino acids. Germline lookup yields CDR1 LGHNT and CDR2 FRNRAP. V lost 5 bases, J lost 1 base, and 5 bases lay in between. CDR3 sequence reads: CASGLENTEAFF. CDR3 in DNA: TGTGCTAGTGGTCTAGAGAACACTGAAGCTTTCTTT.

This chain uses TRBV6-4 with TRBJ2-1; 11 nucleotides match TRBD2. CDR3 size: 14 residues. The germline V gene has CDR1 MRHNA and CDR2 SNTAGT. V trimming: 6 bases; J trimming: 5 bases; junction bases outside the gene matches: 3. CDR3 sequence reads: CASRRLAGNNEQFF. In DNA, the CDR3 is TGTGCCAGCAGGAGACTAGCGGGGAACAATGAGCAGTTCTTC.

The chain combines TRBV2 with TRBJ1-2; 7 positions agree with TRBD1. The CDR3 is 14 amino acids. Germline V gives CDR1 SNHLY, CDR2 FYNNEI. With 6 bases clipped from V and 4 bases from J, the junction kept 8 bases outside the gene matches. DNA of the CDR3: TGTGCCAGCAGCCCAGGACAGGATTTCTATGGCTACACCTTC. It encodes CASSPGQDFYGYTF.

The chain links TRBV6-6 to TRBJ1-1; D unresolved. CDR1 is MNHNY, CDR2 SVGAGI, per germline (reference sequence). Trimming took off 7 bases at V and 4 bases at J, with 10 bases between the two ends. This CDR3 has 12 amino acids. The CDR3 here is CASNGGSTEAFF. CDR3 DNA: TGTGCCAGCAATGGAGGAAGCACTGAAGCTTTCTTT.

This chain links TRBV6-6 with TRBJ1-2, with 9 bases that match TRBD1. The CDR3 length is 15 residues. With 5 bases clipped from V and 7 bases from J, the junction kept 11 bases outside the gene matches. In germline, CDR1 is MNHNY, CDR2 SVGAGI (reference sequence). CDR3: CASSLSGTGSSGYTF. For the CDR3, the DNA is TGTGCCAGCAGTCTGTCCGGGACAGGGAGTTCTGGCTACACCTTC.

The chain links TRBV5-1 to TRBJ2-3; D remains ambiguous. CDR1 is SGHRS, CDR2 YFSETQ, per germline. Trimming left V 0 bases short and J 0 bases short, with 17 bases between. This CDR3 comprises 18 residues. In DNA form, the CDR3 reads TGCGCCAGCAGCTTGGGTCAGGTCCTACAGAAAAGCACAGATACGCAGTATTTT. It specifies CASSLGQVLQKSTDTQYF.